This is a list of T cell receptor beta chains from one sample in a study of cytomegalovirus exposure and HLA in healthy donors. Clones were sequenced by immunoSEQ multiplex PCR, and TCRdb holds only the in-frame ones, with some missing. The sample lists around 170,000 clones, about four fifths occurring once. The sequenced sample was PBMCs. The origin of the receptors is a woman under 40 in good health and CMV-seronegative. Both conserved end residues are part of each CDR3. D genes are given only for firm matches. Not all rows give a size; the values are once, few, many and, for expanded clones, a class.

CDR3aa: CATSTDRHSGNTIYF
CDR3nt: TGTGCCACCAGCACGGACAGACACTCTGGAAACACCATATATTTT
d_gene: NA
v_gene: TRBV15
j_gene: TRBJ1-3
abundance: NA

CDR3aa: CASSPDRSAQPQHF
CDR3nt: TGTGCCAGCAGCCCCGACAGGAGTGCCCAGCCCCAGCATTTT
d_gene: NA
v_gene: TRBV7-2
j_gene: TRBJ1-5
abundance: NA

CDR3aa: CSVEGAGANVLTF
CDR3nt: TGCAGCGTTGAAGGCGCTGGGGCCAACGTCCTGACTTTC
d_gene: NA
v_gene: TRBV29-1
j_gene: TRBJ2-6
abundance: NA

CDR3aa: CASSLGFREAFF
CDR3nt: TGTGCCAGCAGCTTGGGATTCAGGGAAGCTTTCTTT
d_gene: NA
v_gene: TRBV5-8
j_gene: TRBJ1-1
abundance: NA

CDR3aa: CASSLADRGVNGELFF
CDR3nt: TGTGCCAGCAGCTTAGCAGACAGGGGTGTAAACGGGGAGCTGTTTTTT
d_gene: TRBD1
v_gene: TRBV7-6
j_gene: TRBJ2-2
abundance: few

CDR3aa: CASSPPRARDTEAFF
CDR3nt: TGTGCCAGCTCACCACCGCGGGCGCGGGACACTGAAGCTTTCTTT
d_gene: NA
v_gene: TRBV18
j_gene: TRBJ1-1
abundance: NA

CDR3aa: CASRGGVSLSLF
CDR3nt: TGTGCCAGCAGGGGGGGGGTCAGTCTGTCCCTCTTC
d_gene: NA
v_gene: TRBV6-6
j_gene: TRBJ1-2
abundance: few

CDR3aa: CASSLEGVGASGNTIYF
CDR3nt: TGTGCCAGCAGCTTAGAGGGAGTCGGAGCCTCTGGAAACACCATATATTTT
d_gene: NA
v_gene: TRBV7-2
j_gene: TRBJ1-3
abundance: NA

CDR3aa: CASSSNRVSWDF
CDR3nt: TGCGCCAGCAGTAGTAACAGGGTTTCGTGGGACTTC
d_gene: NA
v_gene: TRBV10-2
j_gene: TRBJ2-7
abundance: NA

CDR3aa: CACIRGYSYNEQFF
CDR3nt: TGTGCCTGTATTAGGGGGTACTCCTACAATGAGCAGTTCTTC
d_gene: NA
v_gene: TRBV30
j_gene: TRBJ2-1
abundance: NA

CDR3aa: CASSIEGTGATETQYF
CDR3nt: TGTGCCAGTAGTATAGAGGGGACAGGGGCAACAGAGACCCAGTACTTC
d_gene: TRBD1
v_gene: TRBV19
j_gene: TRBJ2-5
abundance: NA

CDR3aa: CASSPTRQGNYGYTF
CDR3nt: TGTGCCAGCAGTCCGACCCGACAGGGAAACTATGGCTACACCTTC
d_gene: TRBD1
v_gene: TRBV27
j_gene: TRBJ1-2
abundance: NA

CDR3aa: CASSLSQGHSNTGELFF
CDR3nt: TGTGCCAGCAGCTTGTCACAGGGACATTCAAACACCGGGGAGCTGTTTTTT
d_gene: NA
v_gene: TRBV5-6
j_gene: TRBJ2-2
abundance: NA

CDR3aa: CASSITGLGTDTQYF
CDR3nt: TGTGCCAGTAGTATCACGGGACTGGGCACAGATACGCAGTATTTT
d_gene: NA
v_gene: TRBV19
j_gene: TRBJ2-3
abundance: few

CDR3aa: CASSQDFNGAYGGYTF
CDR3nt: TGTGCCAGCAGCCAAGATTTTAACGGAGCCTATGGTGGCTACACCTTC
d_gene: NA
v_gene: TRBV14
j_gene: TRBJ1-2
abundance: NA

CDR3aa: CASSSGGQATYEQYF
CDR3nt: TGTGCCAGCAGCTCGGGGGGACAGGCCACCTACGAGCAGTACTTC
d_gene: NA
v_gene: TRBV5-4
j_gene: TRBJ2-7
abundance: few

CDR3aa: CASSYVRGVNTEAFF
CDR3nt: TGTGCCAGCAGTTACGTTCGGGGAGTGAACACTGAAGCTTTCTTT
d_gene: NA
v_gene: TRBV6-5
j_gene: TRBJ1-1
abundance: NA

CDR3aa: CASSYRGQGETQYF
CDR3nt: TGTGCCAGCAGTTACCGTGGACAGGGGGAGACCCAGTACTTC
d_gene: TRBD1
v_gene: TRBV6-5
j_gene: TRBJ2-5
abundance: few

CDR3aa: CASATSLATANEQFF
CDR3nt: TGCGCCAGCGCGACCAGCCTAGCCACGGCCAATGAGCAGTTCTTC
d_gene: NA
v_gene: TRBV5-1
j_gene: TRBJ2-1
abundance: NA

CDR3aa: CASSNGTDRDHTEAFF
CDR3nt: TGTGCCAGCAGCAACGGCACAGACAGGGATCACACTGAAGCTTTCTTT
d_gene: NA
v_gene: TRBV21-1
j_gene: TRBJ1-1
abundance: NA

CDR3aa: CASSHRTGGEETQYF
CDR3nt: TGTGCCAGTAGTCACAGGACAGGGGGTGAAGAGACCCAGTACTTC
d_gene: TRBD1
v_gene: TRBV2
j_gene: TRBJ2-5
abundance: NA

CDR3aa: CASSFAGASNQPQHF
CDR3nt: TGCGCCAGCAGCTTCGCAGGGGCCAGCAATCAGCCCCAGCATTTT
d_gene: NA
v_gene: TRBV5-1
j_gene: TRBJ1-5
abundance: NA

CDR3aa: CAWSVEGQVHGYTF
CDR3nt: TGTGCCTGGAGTGTAGAGGGACAGGTTCATGGCTACACCTTC
d_gene: TRBD1
v_gene: TRBV30
j_gene: TRBJ1-2
abundance: NA

CDR3aa: CSVFGQGGWETQYF
CDR3nt: TGCAGCGTTTTTGGACAGGGAGGTTGGGAGACCCAGTACTTC
d_gene: TRBD1
v_gene: TRBV29-1
j_gene: TRBJ2-5
abundance: once

CDR3aa: CAISDNSKTIYF
CDR3nt: TGTGCCATCAGTGATAACAGTAAAACCATATATTTT
d_gene: NA
v_gene: TRBV10-3
j_gene: TRBJ1-3
abundance: NA

CDR3aa: CASSLGGPGDTEAFF
CDR3nt: TGCGCCAGCAGCTTGGGCGGACCAGGGGACACTGAAGCTTTCTTT
d_gene: NA
v_gene: TRBV5-1
j_gene: TRBJ1-1
abundance: NA

CDR3aa: CASSPARGQGPYEQYF
CDR3nt: TGCGCCAGCAGTCCCGCCAGGGGACAGGGCCCCTACGAGCAGTACTTC
d_gene: TRBD1
v_gene: TRBV4-1
j_gene: TRBJ2-7
abundance: NA

CDR3aa: CAWSGHFYEQYF
CDR3nt: TGTGCCTGGAGTGGACATTTCTACGAGCAGTACTTC
d_gene: NA
v_gene: TRBV30
j_gene: TRBJ2-7
abundance: NA

CDR3aa: CASGLVMTGGSYTIYF
CDR3nt: TGTGCTAGTGGTTTGGTAATGACAGGGGGAAGCTACACCATATATTTT
d_gene: TRBD1
v_gene: TRBV12-5
j_gene: TRBJ1-3
abundance: once

CDR3aa: CASSLQQGSEAFF
CDR3nt: TGTGCCAGCAGCTTACAGCAGGGGTCTGAAGCTTTCTTT
d_gene: NA
v_gene: TRBV7-6
j_gene: TRBJ1-1
abundance: NA

CDR3aa: CASSLDGAGGTDTQYF
CDR3nt: TGTGCCAGCAGCTTAGACGGAGCGGGGGGGACAGATACGCAGTATTTT
d_gene: TRBD2
v_gene: TRBV7-9
j_gene: TRBJ2-3
abundance: NA

CDR3aa: CASNKAGGPYEQYF
CDR3nt: TGTGCCAGCAATAAAGCGGGGGGGCCCTACGAGCAGTACTTC
d_gene: TRBD2
v_gene: TRBV6-1
j_gene: TRBJ2-7
abundance: once

CDR3aa: CASSSRGLGSSYNEQFF
CDR3nt: TGTGCCAGCAGTTCCCGGGGACTGGGGAGCTCCTACAATGAGCAGTTCTTC
d_gene: NA
v_gene: TRBV27
j_gene: TRBJ2-1
abundance: NA

CDR3aa: CASSLEGQGGYTF
CDR3nt: TGCGCCAGCAGCTTGGAAGGGCAGGGTGGCTACACCTTC
d_gene: NA
v_gene: TRBV5-1
j_gene: TRBJ1-2
abundance: NA

CDR3aa: CASSPGGQRNTEAFF
CDR3nt: TGTGCCAGCAGCCCCGGGGGTCAGAGAAACACTGAAGCTTTCTTT
d_gene: NA
v_gene: TRBV9
j_gene: TRBJ1-1
abundance: NA

CDR3aa: CASSYSASTDTQYF
CDR3nt: TGTGCCAGCAGTTACTCAGCTAGCACAGATACGCAGTATTTT
d_gene: NA
v_gene: TRBV6-5
j_gene: TRBJ2-3
abundance: once

CDR3aa: CASSLDGRAESPLHF
CDR3nt: TGCGCCAGCAGCTTGGACGGCAGGGCAGAATCACCCCTCCACTTT
d_gene: NA
v_gene: TRBV5-1
j_gene: TRBJ1-6
abundance: NA

CDR3aa: CASSVEVSEGSGNTIYF
CDR3nt: TGTGCCAGCAGCGTAGAGGTTAGCGAGGGCTCGGGAAACACCATATATTTT
d_gene: NA
v_gene: TRBV9
j_gene: TRBJ1-3
abundance: NA

CDR3aa: CATSRKRVELRFGYTF
CDR3nt: TGTGCCACCAGCAGAAAACGGGTAGAGTTAAGATTTGGCTACACCTTC
d_gene: NA
v_gene: TRBV15
j_gene: TRBJ1-2
abundance: NA

CDR3aa: CASSLGRQETQYF
CDR3nt: TGTGCCAGCAGCTTGGGCAGACAAGAGACCCAGTACTTC
d_gene: NA
v_gene: TRBV5-4
j_gene: TRBJ2-5
abundance: NA

CDR3aa: CAWSVMVRENIQYF
CDR3nt: TGTGCCTGGAGTGTAATGGTACGGGAAAACATTCAGTACTTC
d_gene: NA
v_gene: TRBV30
j_gene: TRBJ2-4
abundance: NA

CDR3aa: CASSLWWGENTEAFF
CDR3nt: TGTGCCAGCAGCTTGTGGTGGGGGGAGAACACTGAAGCTTTCTTT
d_gene: NA
v_gene: TRBV5-8
j_gene: TRBJ1-1
abundance: NA

CDR3aa: CASSPGQSDGQYF
CDR3nt: TGCGCCAGCAGCCCGGGACAGTCGGACGGGCAGTACTTC
d_gene: TRBD1
v_gene: TRBV5-1
j_gene: TRBJ2-7
abundance: NA